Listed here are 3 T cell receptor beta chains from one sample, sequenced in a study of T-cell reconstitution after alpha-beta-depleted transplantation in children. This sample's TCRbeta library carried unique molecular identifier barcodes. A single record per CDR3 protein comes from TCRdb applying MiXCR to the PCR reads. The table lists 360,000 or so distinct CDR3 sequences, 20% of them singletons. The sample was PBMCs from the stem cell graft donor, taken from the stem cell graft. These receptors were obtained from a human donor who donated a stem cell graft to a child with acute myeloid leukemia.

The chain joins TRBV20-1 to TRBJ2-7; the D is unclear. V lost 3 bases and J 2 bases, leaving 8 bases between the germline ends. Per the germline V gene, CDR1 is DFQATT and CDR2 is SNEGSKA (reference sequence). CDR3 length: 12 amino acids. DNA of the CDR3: TGCAGTGCTAGTGGTAATACCTACGAGCAGTACTTC. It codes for CSASGNTYEQYF.

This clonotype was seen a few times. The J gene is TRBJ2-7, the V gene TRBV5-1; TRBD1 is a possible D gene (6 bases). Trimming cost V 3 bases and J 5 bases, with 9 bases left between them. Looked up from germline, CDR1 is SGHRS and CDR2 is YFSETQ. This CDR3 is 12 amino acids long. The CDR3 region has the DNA TGCGCCAGCAGCTCAGGGGCCCACGAGCAGTACTTC. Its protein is CASSSGAHEQYF.

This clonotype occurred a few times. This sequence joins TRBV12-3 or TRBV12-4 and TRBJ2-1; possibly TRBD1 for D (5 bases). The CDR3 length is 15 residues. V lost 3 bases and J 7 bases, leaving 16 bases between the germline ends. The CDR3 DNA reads TGTGCCAGCAGTTTTAGCCCCCAGGGTGGGAATGAGCAGTTCTTC. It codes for CASSFSPQGGNEQFF.